This TCR beta chain was retrieved from a study of OX40 agonist ivuxolimab in advanced cancers. Background on the study: Past anti-PD-1, anti-PD-L1 or anti-CTLA-4 therapy was accepted, and 40% to 50% had received some.

Regarding this clone: Its antigen remains unidentified.

The repertoire was sequenced with immunoSEQ multiplex PCR; TCRdb's copy has only in-frame clones and lacks some. Of some 45,000 clones listed, roughly nine tenths are singletons. General study points: On average, CD8+ T cells showed a greater number of expanded clones than CD4+. Clones of CD4+ and CD8+ blood T cells grew by week 6 at doses of 0.1 to 3.0 mg/kg.

Looked up from germline, CDR1 is LNHDA and CDR2 is SQIVND (reference sequence). This CDR3 region has 15 residues. Trimming took 6 bases from V and 7 from J, leaving 19 bases between them. The sequence was collected from an adult with an advanced solid tumor such as melanoma, head and neck, liver or kidney cancer. The chain couples TRBV19 to TRBJ2-1, with TRBD2 as a possible D gene (6 bases). Material: CD4+ or CD8+ T cells sorted from blood, obtained in a trial of the OX40 agonist ivuxolimab. The CDR3 DNA follows: TGTGCCAGTAGCCCGACAAGGGAGGTTAGAAATGAGCAGTTCTTC. The encoded protein is CASSPTREVRNEQFF.